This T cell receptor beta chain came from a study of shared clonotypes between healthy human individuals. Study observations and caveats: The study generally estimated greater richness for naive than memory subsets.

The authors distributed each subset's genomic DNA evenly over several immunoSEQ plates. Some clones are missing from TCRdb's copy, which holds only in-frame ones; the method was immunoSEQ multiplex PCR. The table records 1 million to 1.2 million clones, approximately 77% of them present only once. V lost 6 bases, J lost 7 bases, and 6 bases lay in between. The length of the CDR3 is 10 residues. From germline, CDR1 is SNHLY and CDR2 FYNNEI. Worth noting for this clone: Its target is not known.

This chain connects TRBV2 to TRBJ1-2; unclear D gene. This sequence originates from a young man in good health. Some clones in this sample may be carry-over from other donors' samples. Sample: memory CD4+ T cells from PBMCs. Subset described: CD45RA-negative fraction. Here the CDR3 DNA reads TGTGCCAGCAGAGAACCTGGCTACACCTTC. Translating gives CASREPGYTF.